This T cell receptor (beta chain) was found in a study of blood T cells in healthy people across ages (dated by TCRdb to 2013 to 2016). About the investigation overall: Template switching captured roughly one uniquely barcoded TCR beta cDNA molecule per two T cells in model experiments. To track age-related changes in TCR beta repertoire diversity, the study relied on deep sequencing normalized with unique cDNA molecular identifiers. The donors were divided into four age groups: young (average around 15 years), middle-aged (about 40), aged (about 62) and long-lived (about 79). To avoid experimental bias, donors of different ages were spread randomly across the sequencing lanes. For two donors (one aged 18 to 30 and one aged 80 or older), the study analyzed two additional independent replicas of 1 million unique cDNA reads from the same blood draw. Overall results and qualifications from the work: Because the CMV infection status of the donors was unknown, age-related changes in expanded clonotypes may potentially have been confounded. As age increased, observed TCR beta diversity per million T cells dropped in a roughly linear way, and a significant reduction was already evident by age about 40. Bulk unsorted PBMC profiling prevented conclusive comparison of naive and antigen-experienced compartments. There was a strong correlation between observed TCR beta diversity and the percentage of naive T cells measured by flow cytometry. Estimates of total diversity based on one million sequenced T cells were regarded as lower bounds and as underestimates. Compared with the aged group, the long-lived group had more naive CD4+ T cells, fewer expanded clones and increased TCR diversity, a pattern suggesting age selection.

The 35 to 40 donors, aged about 6 to 95 years, were systemically healthy Caucasian individuals from Russia. Each donor gave 8 to 10 milliliters of peripheral blood, collected into EDTA-treated Vacutainer tubes. PBMCs were isolated by Ficoll-Paque density-gradient centrifugation, with at least 6 million obtained per sample. Trizol reagent was used to extract total RNA from the PBMCs, yielding at least 6 micrograms per sample. For every donor, an aliquot of PBMCs went through flow cytometry to measure the percentages of naive CD45RAhigh/CD27high T cells. The CDR3, cysteine through phenylalanine, is 13 amino acids long. The CDR3 DNA has 39 bases and is translated from base 1. The germline V gene gives CDR1 as SQVTM and CDR2 as ANQGSEA. V and J lose 6 bases and 1 base, and a span of 12 bases separates them. This clonotype was picked up a small number of times. Its target antigen remains unknown. No much larger clonotype is one base removed from it; base qualities were not supplied.

Library preparation was by 5' RACE. Instrument on record: Illumina HiSeq 2500. A second PCR of about 7 to 12 cycles was performed with a sample-barcoded 5' primer and a J-beta primer mix. A template-switch 5' adaptor carrying 12 random nucleotides introduced a unique molecular identifier onto each TCR beta cDNA molecule. Each sample yielded at least 2.5 million CDR3-containing paired-end reads. The Mint cDNA synthesis kit, primed by a TRBC-specific oligonucleotide, was used to synthesize first-strand cDNA from all RNA. After uracil-DNA glycosylase treatment, a first 18-cycle PCR used universal primers M1SS and BC2_uni_R on all cDNA. As for how the authors treated the data: For normalization, 1 million high-quality reads were randomly selected from each sample, with every read carrying a distinct molecular identifier. Reads sharing molecular identifiers were discarded rather than binned into consensus sequences. MiTCR, with a Q25 quality threshold and the strictest error-elimination algorithm, was used for CDR3 identification, clonotype clustering and error correction. A nonparametric unseen species model with Euler transformation was used to estimate lower-bound total TCR beta diversity. TCRdb passed the public sequencing reads through fastp at Q25 and MiXCR, retaining productive beta sequences. Every entry covers one CDR3 protein and lists the most common genes and DNA from its rows. It is TCRdb's table, rather than the study itself, that gives the V and J calls and clone size. Present in this sample are 1,500,000 or so distinct CDR3 sequences, around 59% of which were seen just once. The ten largest account for under 8.5% of the sample.

This sequence originates from a young man in good health. The chain employs TRBV29-1 and TRBJ1-2, with TRBD1 perhaps the D gene, on 6 matching bases. The source material was blood. For the CDR3, the sequence is CSVETRGNYGYTF. The DNA is TGCAGCGTCGAAACCAGGGGTAACTATGGCTACACCTTC.